This T cell receptor (beta chain) emerged from a study of breast tumors, draining lymph nodes, adjacent tissues. Overall study findings and caveats: The lymph node origin of tumor T cells was framed as consistent with a hypothesis, not demonstrated. Tumor and nontumor repertoires were significantly more similar in luminal-like than in basal-like breast cancer. The data were judged consistent with most tumor T cells coming from lymph node and expanding in tumor. Tumors had less TCR diversity than lymph nodes, more than nontumor tissue.

TCRdb reanalysed the multiplex PCR reads using MiXCR and keeps one entry per CDR3 protein. The repertoire holds around 70,000 distinct CDR3 sequences, with roughly 44% as singletons. Germline CDR1 SGHRS, CDR2 YFSETQ. This CDR3 is built from 14 residues. Worth noting for this clonotype: No antigen is known for it. A junction end diverges from the germline sequence, so it may reflect a read error.

The chain couples TRBV5-1 to TRBJ2-7; TRBD2 aligns across 9 bases. The sample comprised breast tumor tissue. This TCR derives from a female donor with breast cancer. Some clones in this sample may be carry-over from other donors' samples. CDR3 in amino acids: CASSLSAGGGEQHF. CDR3 nucleotides: TGCGCCAGCAGCCTTTCAGCGGGAGGTGGTGAGCAGCACTTC.